The 17 T cell receptor beta chains below all came from one sample that was sequenced in a study of blood T cell repertoires in COVID-19. The assay was immunoSEQ multiplex PCR, and TCRdb's table has in-frame clones only and misses some. The sample comprises hundreds of thousands of clones, around 84% of which are singletons, and 5% rests with the top ten. The sequenced sample consisted of PBMCs or T cells enriched from blood (not recorded which). Every receptor here comes from a man aged 35-49 years who had been exposed to COVID-19.

The chain joins TRBV7-9 to TRBJ2-1, with a possible D match to TRBD2 (6 bases). V was clipped by 2 bases and J by 6 bases, with 11 bases between them. This CDR3 is 14 amino acids long. The germline CDR1 and CDR2 sequences are SEHNR and FQNEAQ (reference sequence). CDR3 nucleotide sequence: TGTGCCAGCAGCTTATCTAGCGCTACCAATGAGCAGTTCTTC. It is translated as CASSLSSATNEQFF.

This chain joins TRBV11-2 and TRBJ2-5; weak D call: TRBD1 (5 bases). Looked up from germline, CDR1 is SGHAT and CDR2 is FQNNGV. Trimming pared 6 bases from V and 2 bases from J, leaving 13 bases between. The CDR3 has 14 amino acids. CDR3 nucleotide sequence: TGTGCCAGCAGGGAAGGGGCCAGACAAGAGACCCAGTACTTC. Its protein product is CASREGARQETQYF.

This clone appeared a single time. The genes are TRBV19 and TRBJ1-5; no firm D call. The V gene lost 3 bases and the J gene lost 5 bases, with 8 bases spanning the gap. The CDR3 length is 13 residues. Per the germline V gene, CDR1 is LNHDA and CDR2 is SQIVND (reference sequence). The CDR3 region is CASSIQFDQPQHF. As DNA, the CDR3 is TGTGCCAGTAGTATCCAGTTTGATCAGCCCCAGCATTTT.

V gene TRBV27 combines with J gene TRBJ2-1; 7 bases map to TRBD2. CDR1 and CDR2 (germline): MNHEY, SMNVEV (reference sequence). With V trimmed by 2 bases and J by 4 bases, 11 bases remained unmatched. The CDR3 has 17 residues. The CDR3 nucleotides read TGTGCCAGCAGTTTAATCGGGTTTAGCGGGCAATACAATGAGCAGTTCTTC. Translation gives CASSLIGFSGQYNEQFF.

The chain is built from TRBV10-3 and TRBJ2-7; the D gene is possibly TRBD2 (5 bases). CDR1 ENHRY and CDR2 SYGVKD come from the germline V gene. CDR3 size: 15 residues. V was cut by 3 bases and J by 6 bases, with 18 bases left in between. In DNA form, the CDR3 reads TGTGCCATCAGTGATCCGGGAAAGACTGCCGGCGAGCAGTACTTC. This sequence encodes CAISDPGKTAGEQYF.

This clone was picked up a small number of times. The V and J genes are TRBV28 and TRBJ2-5; 8 nucleotides align to TRBD1. V dropped 5 bases and J dropped 5; count of bases not matched to a gene: 4. The CDR3 has 13 residues. Germline V gene data show CDR1 as MDHEN and CDR2 as SYDVKM. CDR3 residues: CASSVRQGETQYF. The DNA for the CDR3 is TGTGCCAGCAGTGTGAGACAGGGGGAGACCCAGTACTTC.

The V and J genes are TRBV4-1 and TRBJ1-2, with D maybe TRBD1 (6 bases). The V end was cut by 2 bases, the J end by 5 bases, with 12 bases between. This CDR3 has 14 amino acids. CDR1 and CDR2 from the germline V gene are MGHRA and YSYEKL. CDR3 residues: CASSQQQGLYGYTF. The CDR3 DNA follows: TGCGCCAGCAGCCAACAACAGGGTTTGTATGGCTACACCTTC.

The chain employs TRBV6-2 or TRBV6-3 and TRBJ2-7, with 9 nucleotides matching TRBD2. The junction had 5 bases not matched to a gene; V was cut back by 4 bases and J by 7 bases. The CDR3 extends over 13 amino acids. The V gene's germline CDR1 is MNHEY and CDR2 SVGEGT. This chain's CDR3 is CASSSSGTREQYF. The DNA of the CDR3 is TGTGCCAGCAGTTCTAGCGGGACCAGAGAGCAGTACTTC.

The CDR3 region is CASSPGYGTPGGDTQYF. CDR3 in DNA: TGTGCCAGCAGCCCAGGGTACGGTACCCCGGGGGGAGATACGCAGTATTTT. This chain links TRBV7-3 with TRBJ2-3; 7 bases match TRBD2. Germline CDR1 is SGHTA and CDR2 is FQGTGA. Trimming cost V 5 bases and J 5 bases; bases outside gene matches: 16. This CDR3 has 17 residues.

This sequence joins TRBV4-2 and TRBJ2-7; 11 bases fit TRBD2. The CDR3 consists of 16 residues. Germline V gives CDR1 LGHNA, CDR2 YNFKEQ. The V gene end was trimmed by 2 bases and the J gene end by 4 bases; junction bases not matched to a gene: 7. The CDR3 coding sequence is TGTGCCAGCAGCCAAAGGGGGGGACTAGCGGTATACGAGCAGTACTTC. Translation: CASSQRGGLAVYEQYF.

The V gene is TRBV6-5, the J gene TRBJ2-7, with 10 bases aligning to TRBD2. V shed 6 bases and J 0 bases; nucleotides not matched to a gene: 5. The CDR3 is 15 residues long. Germline CDR1 and CDR2: MNHEY and SVGAGI. CDR3 sequence reads: CASRKTSGNSYEQYF. The CDR3 region has the DNA TGTGCCAGCAGAAAAACTAGCGGGAACTCCTACGAGCAGTACTTC.

The genes are TRBV5-3 and TRBJ1-5; D gene unclear. TRBV5-3 is an ORF, and what it does is uncertain. This CDR3 has 15 residues. V lost 4 bases and J lost 7, with 18 bases in between. The CDR3 DNA reads as TGTGCCAGAAGCCGGTTGGAGGGTTCGAGGCAGCCCCAGCATTTT. Protein: CARSRLEGSRQPQHF.

The V and J genes are TRBV7-9 and TRBJ1-1, with D perhaps TRBD1 (5 bases). This CDR3 has 12 residues. Germline loops: CDR1 SEHNR, CDR2 FQNEAQ (reference sequence). V was trimmed by 11 bases and J by 3 bases, leaving 13 bases between them. CDR3 in DNA: TGTGCCCTTGCTGGGGCCGACACTGAAGCTTTCTTT. Amino acid sequence: CALAGADTEAFF. The whole variable domain, remainder taken from reference TRBV7-9 and TRBJ1-1, is DTGVSQNPRHKITKRGQNVTFRCDPISEHNRLYWYRQTLGQGPEFLTYFQNEAQLEKSRLLSDRFSAERPKGSFSTLEIQRTEQGDSAMYLCALAGADTEAFFGQGTRLTVV.

This sequence joins TRBV29-1 and TRBJ2-5; the D is unclear. The CDR3 totals 11 residues. V lost 8 bases and J lost 5, with 12 bases in between. From germline, CDR1 is SQVTM and CDR2 ANQGSEA. CDR3 residues: CSRRNGETQYF. The CDR3 nucleotides are TGCAGCCGGAGAAACGGGGAGACCCAGTACTTC.

The chain combines TRBV6-4 with TRBJ2-1; TRBD1 matches 7 bases. The trim removed 8 bases at V and 10 bases at J, leaving 11 bases unmatched. The CDR3 loop spans 13 amino acids. Germline CDR1 and CDR2: MRHNA and SNTAGT. The CDR3 spells CASSIRSGQEQFF. The DNA for the CDR3 is TGTGCCAGCTCGATACGTTCGGGACAGGAGCAGTTCTTC.

The J gene is TRBJ1-2, the V gene TRBV6-1; D ambiguous. V was trimmed by 7 bases and J by 9 bases, leaving 15 bases between them. Germline V CDR1 and CDR2: MNHNS, SASEGT. The CDR3 totals 12 residues. The chain's CDR3 is CASNPAGGRYTF. The CDR3 coding sequence is TGTGCCAGCAACCCGGCGGGAGGCCGCTACACCTTC.

This clone was detected a few times. The chain joins TRBV4-1 to TRBJ2-1; D perhaps matches TRBD2 (5 bases). The V gene lost 0 bases and the J gene lost 4 bases, with 16 bases spanning the gap. CDR1 is MGHRA, CDR2 YSYEKL, per germline. The CDR3 loop spans 17 amino acids. CDR3 residues: CASSQDDVGGPYNEQFF. In nucleotides, the CDR3 is TGCGCCAGCAGCCAAGATGATGTTGGCGGGCCTTACAATGAGCAGTTCTTC.